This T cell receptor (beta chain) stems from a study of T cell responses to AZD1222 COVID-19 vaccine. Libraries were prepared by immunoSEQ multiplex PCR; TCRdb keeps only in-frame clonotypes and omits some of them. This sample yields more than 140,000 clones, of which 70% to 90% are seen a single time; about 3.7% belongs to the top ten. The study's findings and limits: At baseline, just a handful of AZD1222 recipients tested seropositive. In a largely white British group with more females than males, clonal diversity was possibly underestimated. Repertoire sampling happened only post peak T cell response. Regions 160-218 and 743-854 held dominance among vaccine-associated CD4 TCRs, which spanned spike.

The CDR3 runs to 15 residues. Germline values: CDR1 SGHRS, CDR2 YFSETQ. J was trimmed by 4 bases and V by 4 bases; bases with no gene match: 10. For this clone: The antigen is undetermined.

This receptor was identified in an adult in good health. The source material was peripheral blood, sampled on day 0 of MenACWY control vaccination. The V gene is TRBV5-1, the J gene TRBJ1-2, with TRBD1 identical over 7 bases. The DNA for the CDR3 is TGCGCCAGCAGCCAGACAGGGACTTCGGCCTATGGCTACACCTTC. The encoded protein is CASSQTGTSAYGYTF.